The clone carrying this T cell receptor beta chain was observed many times. The data stem from a study of neurological immune-mediated disorders. TCRdb reprocessed the 5' RACE reads with MiXCR, giving one entry per CDR3 protein. The sample consists of some 50,000 distinct CDR3 sequences, less than 15% of them appearing once. The time point denotes: longitudinal time-point 2. Germline V lookup: CDR1 MNHEY, CDR2 SMNVEV (reference sequence). V lost 4 bases and J 7 bases, leaving 13 bases between the germline ends. The CDR3 covers 13 residues. Input material: PBMCs. This TCR was sampled from a male donor with HTLV-1-associated myelopathy (HAM/TSP). This sequence joins TRBV27 and TRBJ1-2; no clear D gene. As DNA, the CDR3 is TGTGCCAGCAGTTCCCCCCTGGGTGGTGGCTACACCTTC. The encoded protein is CASSSPLGGGYTF.